This T cell receptor beta chain is drawn from a study of blood T cell repertoires in COVID-19. For the study at large: Specimens from acute and convalescent COVID-19 originated in the United States, Italy and Spain.

Looked up from germline, CDR1 is KGHDR and CDR2 is SFDVKD. Trimming shortened V by 1 base and J by 5 bases, and 5 bases separated the two germline ends. This CDR3 is built from 13 residues. Per the original methods: It was from reference gene primer amplification that nucleated cell counts were estimated. Repertoires were generated with immunoSEQ multiplex PCR, while TCRdb's copy carries only in-frame clones and drops some. The V and J calls and the clone size are those of that table, but D and trimming were determined from the DNA. The data hold around 400,000 clones, with roughly 90% observed a single time.

Specimen: PBMCs or T cells enriched from blood (not recorded which). The clonotype was recovered from a woman in her thirties or forties who had been exposed to COVID-19. This sequence joins TRBV24-1 and TRBJ2-1; D gene uncertain. The CDR3: CATSDFGNNEQFF. In DNA form, the CDR3 reads TGTGCCACCAGTGATTTTGGCAACAATGAGCAGTTCTTC.